A selection of T cell receptor beta chains follows, all from one sample in a study of blood T cell repertoires in COVID-19. The data were produced by immunoSEQ multiplex PCR, yet TCRdb's version contains in-frame clones alone and is incomplete. The table shows 200,000 to 300,000 clones, with nearly 95% occurring only once. Material for sequencing was peripheral blood. These receptors were taken from a man aged 25 to 40 with COVID-19, enrolled during active disease. The CDR3 runs from the conserved cysteine through the conserved F or W. A D gene is named only where the DNA matches it firmly. Some rows mark clone size as missing; the rest say once, few, many or name a class of expanded clone.

d_gene	v_gene	abundance	j_gene	CDR3nt	CDR3aa
-	TRBV6-6	-	TRBJ1-2	TGTGCCAGCAGTGCGGTAGGAGACGGCTATGGCTACACCTTC	CASSAVGDGYGYTF
-	TRBV10-3	once	TRBJ1-6	TGTGCCATCAGTGATGGGAGGGAATCACCCCTCCACTTT	CAISDGRESPLHF
-	TRBV6-1	-	TRBJ1-1	TGTGCCAGCAGTGAACAGGGTTCGGGTGAAGCTTTCTTT	CASSEQGSGEAFF
TRBD2	TRBV19	-	TRBJ2-5	TGTGCCAGTAGTAGGACTAGCGGGGGGTTAAGCGGAGAGACCCAGTACTTC	CASSRTSGGLSGETQYF
-	TRBV19	once	TRBJ2-7	TGTGCCAGTAGTATCACTCCCTACGAGCAGTACTTC	CASSITPYEQYF
-	TRBV6-6	few	TRBJ2-7	TGTGCCAGCGCGACAGCCTCCTACGAGCAGTACTTC	CASATASYEQYF
-	TRBV12-2	-	TRBJ1-5	TGTGCAAGTCGCTACTACAGGGGGCGCGGCAATCAGCCCCAGCATTTT	CASRYYRGRGNQPQHF
-	TRBV4-2	-	TRBJ1-2	TGTGCCAGCAGCCAAGATGAAGCCTATGGCTACACCTTC	CASSQDEAYGYTF
TRBD1	TRBV6-5	-	TRBJ2-7	TGTGCCAGCAGTTACCTTGACAGGGCCTACGAGCAGTACTTC	CASSYLDRAYEQYF
-	TRBV27	once	TRBJ1-1	TGTGCCAGCAGTCCAGGGTTGGGGAACACTGAAGCTTTCTTT	CASSPGLGNTEAFF
TRBD2	TRBV27	-	TRBJ2-7	TGTGCCAGCAGTTTACGGCCCGCTTCCTACGGGACTAGCGGCTACGAGCAGTACTTC	CASSLRPASYGTSGYEQYF
-	TRBV7-6	once	TRBJ2-2	TGTGCCAGCAGCTCCCGACCTTTTACAGGGATGAACACCGGGGAGCTGTTTTTT	CASSSRPFTGMNTGELFF
-	TRBV24-1	-	TRBJ1-6	TGTGCCACCAGTGATTTGCTCAGGACGGAGGGAAATTCACCCCTCCACTTT	CATSDLLRTEGNSPLHF
TRBD1	TRBV4-1	-	TRBJ2-1	TGCGCCAGCAGCCCAGGGCCCGCAGGGGGCACCTACAATGAGCAGTTCTTC	CASSPGPAGGTYNEQFF
TRBD1	TRBV2	-	TRBJ2-3	TGTGCCGGGGGACAGGGAGTCACAGATACGCAGTATTTT	CAGGQGVTDTQYF
-	TRBV2	-	TRBJ2-5	TGTGCCAGCAGTGCCTACAGTAAAGAGACCCAGTACTTC	CASSAYSKETQYF
-	TRBV5-1	-	TRBJ2-3	TGCGCCAGCAGCCAGACAGATACGCAGTATTTT	CASSQTDTQYF
-	TRBV11-2	-	TRBJ1-2	TGTGCCAGCAGCGCGACAGGCCATAACTATGGCTACACCTTC	CASSATGHNYGYTF
-	TRBV6-1	once	TRBJ1-2	TGTGCCAGCAGTGACCGATTCGGGGGGCATTCCGACTATGGCTACACCTTC	CASSDRFGGHSDYGYTF
TRBD1	TRBV9	-	TRBJ1-1	TGTGCCAGCAGCGTAGAGGGACAGGGTACTGAAGCTTTCTTT	CASSVEGQGTEAFF
TRBD2	TRBV10-2	-	TRBJ2-3	TGCGCCAGCAGTGAGAACCCTAGCGGGGGGGCCCCTAGCACAGATACGCAGTATTTT	CASSENPSGGAPSTDTQYF
-	TRBV6-5	-	TRBJ1-1	TGTGCCAGCAGTTACACACAGGAAGACACTGAAGCTTTCTTT	CASSYTQEDTEAFF
-	TRBV5-1	-	TRBJ1-2	TGCGCCAGCAGCTTAGGGGCAGGGGCTAACTATGGCTACACCTTC	CASSLGAGANYGYTF
TRBD1	TRBV6-5	once	TRBJ2-2	TGTGCCAGCAGTTTAGGGACAGGGTTCACCGGGGAGCTGTTTTTT	CASSLGTGFTGELFF
-	TRBV12-3/TRBV12-4	-	TRBJ1-1	TGTGCCAGCAGTTTTTCAGTAATTACTGAAGCTTTCTTT	CASSFSVITEAFF
TRBD1	TRBV6-5	-	TRBJ1-5	TGTGCCAGCAGTTTCGGGACAGGAGATCAGCCCCAGCATTTT	CASSFGTGDQPQHF
TRBD1	TRBV7-3	-	TRBJ1-1	TGTGCCAGCAGCTTATCGGACAGGGAGACCACTGAAGCTTTCTTT	CASSLSDRETTEAFF
-	TRBV2	-	TRBJ1-6	TGTGCCAGCAGTGAAAGACCCAGGGGTAATTCACCCCTCCACTTT	CASSERPRGNSPLHF
TRBD1	TRBV6-5	-	TRBJ1-3	TGTGCCAGCAGTTACTCGAGACCGGGACAGAGAAACACCATATATTTT	CASSYSRPGQRNTIYF
-	TRBV21-1	-	TRBJ1-1	TGTGCCAGCAGCCAGAGACAGGCAGAAGCTTTCTTT	CASSQRQAEAFF
TRBD1	TRBV11-2	-	TRBJ1-4	TGTGCCAGCAGCTTAGGAGGCAGGACAGGGTGGGGTGAAAAACTGTTTTTT	CASSLGGRTGWGEKLFF
TRBD1	TRBV29-1	-	TRBJ2-5	TGCAGCGTTCCATTGGACAGGGGGTATCAAGAGACCCAGTACTTC	CSVPLDRGYQETQYF
TRBD1	TRBV9	-	TRBJ1-3	TGTGCCAGCAGCGTATCCGGGACAGGAAACTCTGGAAACACCATATATTTT	CASSVSGTGNSGNTIYF
TRBD1	TRBV5-1	-	TRBJ2-7	TGCGCCAGCAGCTTGGGGGACAGGGTCTCCGAGCAGTACTTC	CASSLGDRVSEQYF
-	TRBV7-2	once	TRBJ1-1	TGTGCCAGCAGCTTAGTCCGGGGTAACACTGAAGCTTTCTTT	CASSLVRGNTEAFF
TRBD2	TRBV9	-	TRBJ2-5	TGTGCCAGCAGCGCCCTAGCGGGGGGAAACCAAGAGACCCAGTACTTC	CASSALAGGNQETQYF
TRBD1	TRBV6-5	-	TRBJ1-2	TGTGCCAGCACAAAAGAGGAGGGGGCCAACTATGGCTACACCTTC	CASTKEEGANYGYTF
TRBD1	TRBV5-1	once	TRBJ1-1	TGCGCCAGCAGCTTGGCGGGACAGGGGGCTTGGGGCACTGAAGCTTTCTTT	CASSLAGQGAWGTEAFF
TRBD2	TRBV7-9	few	TRBJ2-1	TGTGCCAGCAGCCCAGCGGTTAGCGGGGGTTACAATGAGCAGTTCTTC	CASSPAVSGGYNEQFF
-	TRBV5-1	-	TRBJ2-5	TGCGCCAGCAGCTTGAGGGAGGCTCTCAGTGGGGAGACCCAGTACTTC	CASSLREALSGETQYF
TRBD1	TRBV7-9	-	TRBJ2-5	TGTGCCAGCAGCCCCACAGGGGCTCGAGAGACCCAGTACTTC	CASSPTGARETQYF